This T cell receptor beta chain was recorded in a study of blood T cell repertoires in COVID-19. Turning to the study itself: Researchers got acute and convalescent COVID-19 samples from the United States, Italy and Spain.

CDR3 length: 14 residues. Unmatched junction bases numbered 4, after V lost 2 bases and J lost 4 bases. The germline gives CDR1 SGHRS, CDR2 YFSETQ. In the original analysis: Reference gene primer amplification gave nucleated cell count estimates. Profiled with immunoSEQ multiplex PCR; TCRdb holds only in-frame clones, not every one. The DNA gave D and trimming, while V, J and clone size come from that table. The sample records roughly 65,000 clones, roughly 80% being singletons. The material sequenced was peripheral blood. The receptor comes from a man between 60 and 70 years old with acute or convalescent COVID-19. The rearrangement links TRBV5-1 to TRBJ2-7, with 9 nucleotides matching TRBD1. The CDR3 here is CASSFGQGIYEQYF. The CDR3 nucleotides are TGCGCCAGCAGCTTCGGACAGGGGATTTACGAGCAGTACTTC.